A single T cell receptor beta chain is shown here with its context. The antigen it binds to is not known. No qualities accompany the bases; no much larger clone lies one base away. The library relied on the immunoSEQ multiplex PCR assay. To provide template for TCR sequencing, every sample had RNA extracted and reverse transcribed into cDNA. First-strand cDNA was synthesized with SuperScript III using a 2:1 mix of oligo-dT and random hexamers. A synthetic immune receptor repertoire was used to gauge amplification bias, and whatever bias remained was removed computationally. The original methods were these. Raw reads were preprocessed to remove errors, and CDR3 was defined by IMGT conventions from the conserved cysteine to phenylalanine. Clonality was calculated as 1 minus Shannon entropy normalized by log2 of the number of productive unique TCRs. Whether scalp clones were CD4 or CD8 was inferred by matching scalp TCRbeta sequences against CD4 and CD8 repertoires sorted from blood. Sourced from immuneACCESS, this table was stored by TCRdb with only in-frame sequences that have V and J called. A share of the clones is absent; for the studies checked, an unresolved V gene accounts for under half, and the remainder has no known explanation. The DNA gave D and trimming, while V, J and clone size come from that table. This sample lists some 110,000 clones; approximately 58% were detected once. The top ten clonotypes cover 2.5% to 3% of the sample.

The data stem from a study of CD8+ T cells in alopecia areata listed by TCRdb under 2018. In terms of the full investigation: High-throughput TCRbeta sequencing was used to examine T cell clonal expansion in alopecia areata in both the C3H/HeJ mouse model and human patients. RNA was obtained with the PAXgene miRNA kit for fixed scalp, the miRNeasy kit for PBMCs, and the RNeasy kit for mouse skin. Scalp tissue and sorted CD4+ and CD8+ peripheral blood T cells from patchy and totalis/universalis alopecia areata patients and from healthy controls were covered by human TCRbeta sequencing. TCRbeta CDR3 regions were amplified by immunoSEQ multiplex PCR using 35 Vbeta forward and 13 Jbeta reverse primers. Scalp clonality was compared among normal scalp (n=4), patchy alopecia areata scalp (n=8), and alopecia totalis/universalis scalp (n=8). The research as a whole found: Compared with normal scalp, lesional scalp, particularly in alopecia totalis/universalis, had higher clonality and more expanded CD8+ clones, which suggests antigenic drive. Shared TCR sequences between patients were less evident than in mice, which may be partly attributable to HLA diversity in the patient population. Unlike mouse skin, which is dominated by gammadelta T cells, normal human skin has resident alphabeta T cells that are also sequenced, and this complicates analysis of the scalp TCR repertoire.

PBMCs were isolated by density centrifugation and stained for CD3, CD4 and CD8, and CD4+ and CD8+ T cells were sorted on a FACSAria. Unaffected controls provided scalp biopsies and blood samples. Sample: CD4+ T cells sorted from blood. This sequence originates from a human donor in good health.

The CDR3 reads CASSLAGGFNEQYF. The bases read TGTGCCAGCAGCTTAGCAGGGGGCTTCAACGAGCAGTACTTC. The rearrangement combines TRBV7-6 with TRBJ2-7, with 7 junctional bases fitting TRBD1. V trim: 0 bases; J trim: 5 bases; unmatched bases: 4. The CDR3 contains 14 residues, cysteine and phenylalanine counted. The only DNA kept is the CDR3, 42 bases in frame from the first base. Via the germline V gene, CDR1 is SGHVS and CDR2 FNYEAQ.